These 26 T cell receptor beta chains were all obtained from the same sample, sequenced in a study of blood T cell repertoires in COVID-19. Profiling relied on immunoSEQ multiplex PCR, and the TCRdb table lists in-frame clones only, not all of them. The sample lists more than 250,000 clones, approximately 85% occurring once. The sample consisted of peripheral blood. The source is a woman aged 45 to 65 with acute or convalescent COVID-19.

The chain is built from TRBV2 and TRBJ2-7; 9 bases match TRBD1. Germline V gene sequence: CDR1 SNHLY, CDR2 FYNNEI. J gave up 3 bases and V 6 bases, and 3 bases lay outside the gene matches. CDR3 size: 13 residues. CDR3: CASRTGGGYEQYF. The CDR3 bases are TGTGCCAGCAGAACAGGGGGCGGCTACGAGCAGTACTTC.

The rearrangement links TRBV11-2 to TRBJ2-7; perhaps TRBD1 as D (5 bases). With 2 bases removed from V and 4 bases from J, the gap between germline ends came to 6 bases. Germline CDR1 reads SGHAT; CDR2 reads FQNNGV. The CDR3 has 12 amino acids. Here the CDR3 DNA reads TGTGCCAGCAGCTTAACAGGTTACGAGCAGTACTTC. This codes for CASSLTGYEQYF.

This clone was recorded only once. For the CDR3, the DNA is TGTGCCACCAGCCCACTTGACACCTACGAGCAGTACTTC. Protein product: CATSPLDTYEQYF. The rearrangement joins TRBV15 to TRBJ2-7; D gene ambiguous. This CDR3 region has 13 residues. Deletions cut 5 bases from V and 2 bases from J, with 10 bases between. Germline lookup yields CDR1 LNHNV and CDR2 YYDKDF (reference sequence). The full variable domain, completed using reference TRBV15 and TRBJ2-7, is DAMVIQNPRYQVTQFGKPVTLSCSQTLNHNVMYWYQQKSSQAPKLLFHYYDKDFNNEADTPDNFQSRRPNTSFCFLDIRSPGLGDTAMYLCATSPLDTYEQYFGPGTRLTVT.

The J gene is TRBJ2-7, the V gene TRBV27; tentative D call: TRBD1 (6 bases). This CDR3 comprises 19 residues. V was shortened by 3 bases and J by 2 bases, with 26 bases between the two germline ends. Germline loops: CDR1 MNHEY, CDR2 SMNVEV (reference sequence). The CDR3 is CASSFLGLPFGDKTYEQYF. CDR3 bases: TGTGCCAGCAGTTTTTTAGGCCTACCCTTCGGGGACAAGACCTACGAGCAGTACTTC.

The chain carries TRBV5-4 and TRBJ2-7; TRBD1 might be the D (5 bases). The CDR3 sequence is 15 residues long. Germline V CDR1 and CDR2: SGHNT, YYREEE (reference sequence). V gave up 0 bases and J gave up 5 bases, with 15 bases separating them. The CDR3 is CASSLEPGSFNEQYF. In nucleotides, the CDR3 is TGTGCCAGCAGCTTGGAACCAGGGTCATTTAACGAGCAGTACTTC.

The chain recombines TRBV19 with TRBJ2-1, with 9 bases that match TRBD2. The CDR3 loop spans 16 amino acids. The junction had 10 bases not matched to a gene; V was cut back by 2 bases and J by 8 bases. The germline V gene encodes CDR1 LNHDA and CDR2 SQIVND (reference sequence). CDR3 in amino acids: CASSIQSAGGNDEQFF. In nucleotides, the CDR3 is TGTGCCAGTAGTATACAGTCCGCGGGGGGGAATGATGAGCAGTTCTTC. Full variable domain (outside the CDR3, taken from reference TRBV19 and TRBJ2-1): DGGITQSPKYLFRKEGQNVTLSCEQNLNHDAMYWYRQDPGQGLRLIYYSQIVNDFQKGDIAEGYSVSREKKESFPLTVTSAQKNPTAFYLCASSIQSAGGNDEQFFGPGTRLTVL.

The CDR3 DNA sequence: TGTGCCACCCACGGGACTAGCGGGAGTCCCTACGAGCAGTACTTC. Protein: CATHGTSGSPYEQYF. This chain connects TRBV10-3 to TRBJ2-7; TRBD2 matches at 14 bases. The V gene's germline CDR1 is ENHRY and CDR2 SYGVKD. V shed 10 bases and J 2 bases; nucleotides not matched to a gene: 7. The CDR3 has 15 amino acids.

The genes are TRBV3-1 (or the pseudogene TRBV3-2) and TRBJ2-1; no definite D call. This CDR3 contains 15 residues. With 4 bases removed from V and 1 base from J, the gap between germline ends came to 11 bases. CDR1 is LGHDT, CDR2 YNNKEL, per germline (reference sequence). The CDR3 DNA reads TGTGCCAGCAGCCGGCGGCCGGATTCCTACAATGAGCAGTTCTTC. Protein sequence: CASSRRPDSYNEQFF.

The V and J genes are TRBV11-3 and TRBJ2-3; D is unclear. This CDR3 is 13 amino acids long. Per the germline V gene, CDR1 is SGHNT and CDR2 is YENEEA. V lost 0 bases to trimming and J lost 8 bases, with 9 bases between them. The CDR3 DNA follows: TGTGCCAGCAGCTTAGATGGGCTGGGTACGCAGTATTTT. It codes for CASSLDGLGTQYF.

The V gene is TRBV28, the J gene TRBJ2-1; 9 bases fit TRBD2. Losses at the gene ends were 6 bases for V and 3 bases for J; bases not matched to a gene: 3. From germline, CDR1 is MDHEN and CDR2 SYDVKM. The length of the CDR3 is 14 residues. CDR3 protein: CASRVAGDYNEQFF. DNA of the CDR3: TGTGCCAGCAGGGTAGCGGGGGACTACAATGAGCAGTTCTTC.

This chain joins TRBV7-9 and TRBJ2-1, with D unresolved. Germline V gene lookup returns CDR1 SEHNR and CDR2 FQNEAQ (reference sequence). Deletions cut 5 bases from V and 5 bases from J, with 13 bases between. The CDR3 totals 14 residues. CDR3 DNA: TGTGCCAGCAGCCCACCGTGGCGGAACAATGAGCAGTTCTTC. As protein: CASSPPWRNNEQFF.

Details on this clone: Other DNA variants within this sample encode the same CDR3. This chain uses TRBV5-1 with TRBJ1-3, with a possible D match to TRBD1 (6 bases). CDR1 SGHRS and CDR2 YFSETQ come from the germline V gene. The length of the CDR3 is 15 residues. V lost 2 bases and J lost 0, with 9 bases in between. The DNA of the CDR3 is TGCGCCAGCAGCTTAACAGGGAGCTCTGGAAACACCATATATTTT. The encoded protein is CASSLTGSSGNTIYF.

The J gene is TRBJ2-7, the V gene TRBV27; a weak D match, TRBD1 (6 bases). Germline V lookup: CDR1 MNHEY, CDR2 SMNVEV (reference sequence). Trimming removed 3 bases at V and 5 bases at J, with 17 bases between. There are 15 residues in the CDR3. Written as DNA, the CDR3 is TGTGCCAGCAGTTTCAACGAGAAAAACAGGGACGAGCAGTACTTC. Translated, it gives CASSFNEKNRDEQYF.

V and J are TRBV28 and TRBJ2-4; TRBD2 matches at 8 bases. The germline V gene has CDR1 MDHEN and CDR2 SYDVKM. V gave up 6 bases and J gave up 8 bases; unmatched junction bases: 9. The CDR3 is made up of 14 amino acids. Here the CDR3 DNA reads TGTGCCAGCAGACCGGGGGGGCGCGGGGACATTCAGTACTTC. Translating it yields CASRPGGRGDIQYF.

In this sample, this clone turned up once. The chain combines TRBV6-2 or TRBV6-3 with TRBJ2-1; 13 bases fit TRBD2. The V gene's germline CDR1 is MNHEY and CDR2 SVGEGT. CDR3 length: 17 residues. J lost 1 base, V lost 0 bases, and 0 bases had no gene match. The CDR3 region has the DNA TGTGCCAGCAGTTACTCACTAGCGGGAGGGTCCTACAATGAGCAGTTCTTC. Translating it yields CASSYSLAGGSYNEQFF.

J is TRBJ2-1 and V is TRBV19, with TRBD2 matching 12 bases. CDR3 length: 15 amino acids. V shed 6 bases and J 2 bases; nucleotides not matched to a gene: 2. Germline V lookup: CDR1 LNHDA, CDR2 SQIVND (reference sequence). The CDR3 nucleotides read TGTGCCAGTAGACTAGCGGGGGGCCCCTACAATGAGCAGTTCTTC. Translating gives CASRLAGGPYNEQFF.

The chain combines TRBV6-5 with TRBJ2-7; weak D call: TRBD1 (6 bases). The CDR3 covers 14 residues. With 5 bases removed from V and 3 bases from J, the gap between germline ends came to 14 bases. Germline-derived CDR1 and CDR2 are MNHEY and SVGAGI. Here the CDR3 reads CASSPDSLYYEQYF. DNA for the CDR3: TGTGCCAGCAGTCCGGACAGTTTATACTACGAGCAGTACTTC.

V usage is TRBV5-8 and J usage is TRBJ1-5; weak D call: TRBD1 (5 bases). This CDR3 comprises 15 residues. The V and J ends lost 4 bases and 0 bases respectively, with 11 bases between them. Germline V lookup: CDR1 SGHTS, CDR2 YDEGEE. The CDR3: CASSRRDYSNQPQHF. CDR3 bases: TGTGCCAGCAGCCGACGGGACTATAGCAATCAGCCCCAGCATTTT.

This chain connects TRBV7-9 to TRBJ1-1; TRBD1 aligns across 7 bases. This CDR3 has 12 residues. Trimming cost V 4 bases and J 7 bases; bases outside gene matches: 3. Per germline, CDR1 SEHNR and CDR2 FQNEAQ (reference sequence). CDR3 loop: CASSSNRGEAFF. The DNA of the CDR3 is TGTGCCAGCAGCTCAAACAGGGGTGAAGCTTTCTTT. Drawing the rest from reference TRBV7-9 and TRBJ1-1, the complete variable domain is DTGVSQNPRHKITKRGQNVTFRCDPISEHNRLYWYRQTLGQGPEFLTYFQNEAQLEKSRLLSDRFSAERPKGSFSTLEIQRTEQGDSAMYLCASSSNRGEAFFGQGTRLTVV.

The chain couples TRBV6-1 to TRBJ2-1; 11 bases agree with TRBD2. This CDR3 contains 16 residues. Trimming cost V 3 bases and J 6 bases; bases outside gene matches: 7. CDR1 and CDR2 (germline): MNHNS, SASEGT. The DNA for the CDR3 is TGTGCCAGCAGTGAGCCCGGGACTAGCGGATTCAATGAGCAGTTCTTC. This sequence encodes CASSEPGTSGFNEQFF.

In this sample, this clone turned up a few times. J is TRBJ1-1 and V is TRBV9; 10 bases align to TRBD1. Per germline, CDR1 SGDLS and CDR2 YYNGEE. The CDR3 consists of 13 residues. After removal of 2 bases from V and 7 bases from J, the junction contained 2 bases not matched to a gene. This CDR3 reads CASSVGTGDEAFF. In nucleotides, the CDR3 is TGTGCCAGCAGCGTCGGGACAGGGGATGAAGCTTTCTTT.

V and J are TRBV10-3 and TRBJ2-6; 8 nucleotides match TRBD1. The junction had 2 bases not matched to a gene; V was cut back by 2 bases and J by 2 bases. Germline CDR1 is ENHRY and CDR2 is SYGVKD. The CDR3 runs 16 residues. CDR3 in DNA: TGTGCCATCAGTGAGCGGACAGGGACTGGGGCCAACGTCCTGACTTTC. Its translation: CAISERTGTGANVLTF.

The rearrangement joins TRBV27 to TRBJ2-1, with 9 bases matching TRBD2. The CDR3 runs 13 residues. CDR1 and CDR2 from the germline V gene are MNHEY and SMNVEV (reference sequence). Trimming at V came to 4 bases and at J to 7 bases, leaving 2 bases not matched to a gene. This chain's CDR3 is CASSWREGNEQFF. DNA for the CDR3: TGTGCCAGCAGTTGGCGGGAGGGTAATGAGCAGTTCTTC.

The gene calls are TRBV7-9 and TRBJ1-2; TRBD1 aligns across 8 bases. Per germline, CDR1 SEHNR and CDR2 FQNEAQ (reference sequence). This CDR3 region has 14 residues. V trimming: 7 bases; J trimming: 7 bases; junction bases outside the gene matches: 11. The CDR3 DNA follows: TGTGCCAGCACCAATACCGGGACAGGCGCTGGCTACACCTTC. Its translation is CASTNTGTGAGYTF.

The rearrangement joins TRBV6-1 to TRBJ2-6; 8 bases match TRBD1. The CDR3 has 18 residues. V gave up 0 bases and J gave up 5 bases; unmatched junction bases: 9. Germline CDR1 and CDR2: MNHNS and SASEGT. CDR3 loop: CASSEARQGARRANVLTF. CDR3 in DNA: TGTGCCAGCAGTGAAGCGCGTCAGGGGGCGCGTAGGGCCAACGTCCTGACTTTC.

The table lists this clone with a few counts. Additional DNA sequences in this sample encode the identical CDR3. The J gene is TRBJ1-5, the V gene TRBV24-1, with 10 bases fitting TRBD1. The CDR3 has 14 amino acids. Germline values: CDR1 KGHDR, CDR2 SFDVKD. J gave up 4 bases and V 9 bases, and 5 bases lay outside the gene matches. As DNA, the CDR3 is TGTGCCACCCGGGACAGGGGACATAATCAGCCCCAGCATTTT. It translates to CATRDRGHNQPQHF.